The present T cell receptor (beta chain) was sequenced within a study of read filtering for tumor transcriptome and immune sequencing. General study findings and limits: Sorted CD138-negative bone marrow cells were not purified T cells.

V lost 5 bases, J lost 4 bases, and 14 bases lay in between. From germline, CDR1 is SGHTA and CDR2 FQGNSA. There are 14 residues in the CDR3. There are many counts of this clonotype. The antigen is unknown. At the time of active disease, bone marrow was collected from every patient. The library was built from about 400 ng RNA with molecular barcoded adaptors for alpha/delta and beta/gamma chains. TCRdb called the reads again in MiXCR, with one record for every CDR3 protein. The sample has 85,000 or so distinct CDR3 sequences; about 12% are singletons. This sequence joins TRBV7-2 and TRBJ1-2; D perhaps matches TRBD1 (5 bases). This sequence originates from a donor aged 40 or over with multiple myeloma. Specimen: a population of CD138-negative cells sorted from bone marrow. In DNA form, the CDR3 reads TGTGCCAGCAGCCAGGTCAGACAGAGCTATGGCTACACCTTC. This encodes CASSQVRQSYGYTF.